The 10 T cell receptor beta chains presented below share a single source sample, sequenced in a study of blood T cell repertoires in COVID-19. The assay was immunoSEQ multiplex PCR, and TCRdb's table has in-frame clones only and misses some. The repertoire holds under 85,000 clones, around 89% seen once, with around 13% in the top ten. Sequencing was done on a sample of peripheral blood. The source of these receptors is a man aged 70-80 years with active or convalescent COVID-19.

This clone appeared a few times. The J gene is TRBJ2-1, the V gene TRBV6-2 or TRBV6-3; 9 bases map to TRBD2. The CDR3 is 17 amino acids. From germline, CDR1 is MNHEY and CDR2 SVGEGT. J was trimmed by 9 bases and V by 3 bases; bases with no gene match: 15. Here the CDR3 reads CASSYVVLAGSGGEQFF. The CDR3 DNA follows: TGTGCCAGCAGTTATGTTGTGCTAGCGGGAAGTGGGGGTGAGCAGTTCTTC.

The chain joins TRBV7-2 to TRBJ2-1; 9 nucleotides match TRBD2. V gave up 4 bases and J gave up 9 bases; unmatched junction bases: 10. The CDR3 loop spans 15 amino acids. The V gene's germline CDR1 is SGHTA and CDR2 FQGNSA. CDR3 DNA sequence: TGTGCCAGCAGCTCCTCGTCTAGCGGGGTCCTTGAGCAGTTCTTC. Residues: CASSSSSSGVLEQFF.

The chain joins TRBV28 to TRBJ2-5; perhaps TRBD1 as D (5 bases). From germline, CDR1 is MDHEN and CDR2 SYDVKM. Trimming cost V 6 bases and J 4 bases, with 18 bases left between them. The CDR3 has 15 residues. The CDR3 DNA is TGTGCCAGCAGCACAGTTTGGGGCTTTGGAGAGACCCAGTACTTC. Translating it yields CASSTVWGFGETQYF.

This clone is labeled as medium-sized (0.01 to 0.1%). The rearrangement links TRBV7-2 to TRBJ2-7, with D tentatively TRBD1 (6 bases). Trimming stripped 3 bases from V and 3 bases from J, with 12 bases between. The CDR3 has 14 residues. Germline lookup yields CDR1 SGHTA and CDR2 FQGNSA. CDR3 nucleotide sequence: TGTGCCAGCAGCTTGCAGGGGAGAGACTACGAGCAGTACTTC. This gives the protein CASSLQGRDYEQYF.

The rearrangement uses TRBV25-1 and TRBJ2-1; 8 nucleotides align to TRBD2. This CDR3 spans 17 amino acids. Germline V CDR1 and CDR2: MGHDK, SYGVNS. V shed 5 bases, J shed 4 bases, and the junction held 13 bases outside the gene matches. The chain's CDR3 is CASSLLLRSGGYNEQFF. The CDR3 DNA is TGTGCCAGCAGTCTCTTGTTAAGGAGCGGGGGTTACAATGAGCAGTTCTTC.

V usage is TRBV7-2 and J usage is TRBJ1-1, with 9 nucleotides matching TRBD1. Looked up from germline, CDR1 is SGHTA and CDR2 is FQGNSA. V shed 5 bases, J shed 4 bases, and the junction held 5 bases outside the gene matches. The CDR3 sequence is 14 residues long. The CDR3 protein is CASSPRQGGTEAFF. The CDR3 DNA is TGTGCCAGCAGCCCGAGACAGGGGGGCACTGAAGCTTTCTTT.

This sequence joins TRBV5-1 and TRBJ2-7; 9 nucleotides line up with TRBD1. Germline CDR1 is SGHRS and CDR2 is YFSETQ. The CDR3 length is 15 residues. Trimming removed 2 bases from V and 6 bases from J; junction bases left unmatched: 9. CDR3: CASSLSTQGAFEQYF. The CDR3 nucleotides are TGCGCCAGCAGCTTAAGTACACAGGGGGCGTTCGAGCAGTACTTC.

This sequence joins TRBV9 and TRBJ1-4; 10 bases match TRBD1. With 0 bases clipped from V and 6 bases from J, the junction kept 2 bases outside the gene matches. Germline V gene sequence: CDR1 SGDLS, CDR2 YYNGEE. The CDR3 covers 15 residues. This chain's CDR3 is CASSVDGQGDEKLFF. The CDR3, as DNA: TGTGCCAGCAGCGTAGACGGACAGGGGGATGAAAAACTGTTTTTT.

The genes are TRBV10-3 and TRBJ1-2, with 7 bases that match TRBD1. The CDR3 covers 14 residues. Trimming cost V 1 base and J 3 bases; bases outside gene matches: 2. The germline V gene has CDR1 ENHRY and CDR2 SYGVKD. CDR3: CAISELQGDYGYTF. The CDR3 DNA reads as TGTGCCATCAGTGAGTTGCAGGGGGACTATGGCTACACCTTC.

The CDR3 here is CATSRGGTGGVDTQYF. The CDR3 DNA reads as TGTGCCACCAGCAGAGGAGGGACAGGTGGTGTAGATACGCAGTATTTT. The gene calls are TRBV15 and TRBJ2-3; TRBD1 aligns across 8 bases. V trimming: 1 base; J trimming: 5 bases; junction bases outside the gene matches: 8. Germline CDR1 reads LNHNV; CDR2 reads YYDKDF (reference sequence). The CDR3 is 16 residues long.